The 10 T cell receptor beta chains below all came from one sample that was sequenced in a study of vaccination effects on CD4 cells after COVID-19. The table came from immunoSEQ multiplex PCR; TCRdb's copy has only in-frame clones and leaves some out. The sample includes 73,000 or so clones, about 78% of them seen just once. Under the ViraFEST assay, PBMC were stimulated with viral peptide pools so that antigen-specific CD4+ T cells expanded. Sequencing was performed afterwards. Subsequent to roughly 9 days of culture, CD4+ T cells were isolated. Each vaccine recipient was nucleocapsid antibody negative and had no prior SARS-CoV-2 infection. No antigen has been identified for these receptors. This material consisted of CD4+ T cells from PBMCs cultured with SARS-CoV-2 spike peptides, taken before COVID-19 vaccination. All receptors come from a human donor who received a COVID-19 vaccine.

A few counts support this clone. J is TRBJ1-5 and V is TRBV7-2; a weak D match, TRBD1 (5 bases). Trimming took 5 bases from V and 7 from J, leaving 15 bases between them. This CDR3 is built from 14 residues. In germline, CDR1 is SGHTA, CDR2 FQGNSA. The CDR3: CASSRGRVDQPQHF. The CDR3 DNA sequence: TGTGCCAGCAGCCGGGGACGGGTCGACCAGCCCCAGCATTTT.

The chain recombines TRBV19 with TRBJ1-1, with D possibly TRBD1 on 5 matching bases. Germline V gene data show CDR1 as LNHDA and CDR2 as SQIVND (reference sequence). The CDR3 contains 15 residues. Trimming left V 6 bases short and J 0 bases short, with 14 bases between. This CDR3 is CASRQGGFLNTEAFF. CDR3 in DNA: TGTGCCAGTAGGCAGGGAGGATTTTTGAACACTGAAGCTTTCTTT.

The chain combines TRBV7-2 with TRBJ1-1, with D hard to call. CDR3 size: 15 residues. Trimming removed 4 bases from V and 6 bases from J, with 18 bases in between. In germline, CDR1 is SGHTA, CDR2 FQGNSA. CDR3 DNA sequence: TGTGCCAGCAGCTATTTCGGTTTGGGAAAAGCTGAAGCTTTCTTT. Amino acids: CASSYFGLGKAEAFF.

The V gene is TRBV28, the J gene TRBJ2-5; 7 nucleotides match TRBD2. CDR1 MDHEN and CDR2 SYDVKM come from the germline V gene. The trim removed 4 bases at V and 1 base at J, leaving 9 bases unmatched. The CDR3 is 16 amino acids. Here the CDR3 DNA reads TGTGCCAGCAGTTGGGGGGGAATGGGGCCCCAAGAGACCCAGTACTTC. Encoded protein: CASSWGGMGPQETQYF. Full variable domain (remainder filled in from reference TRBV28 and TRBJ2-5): DVKVTQSSRYLVKRTGEKVFLECVQDMDHENMFWYRQDPGLGLRLIYFSYDVKMKEKGDIPEGYSVSREKKERFSLILESASTNQTSMYLCASSWGGMGPQETQYFGPGTRLLVL.

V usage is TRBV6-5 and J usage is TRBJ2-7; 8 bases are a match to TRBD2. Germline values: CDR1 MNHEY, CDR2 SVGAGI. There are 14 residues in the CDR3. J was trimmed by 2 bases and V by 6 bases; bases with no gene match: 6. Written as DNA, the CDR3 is TGTGCCAGCAGCCCGACGGGGGGGACCTACGAGCAGTACGTC. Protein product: CASSPTGGTYEQYV.

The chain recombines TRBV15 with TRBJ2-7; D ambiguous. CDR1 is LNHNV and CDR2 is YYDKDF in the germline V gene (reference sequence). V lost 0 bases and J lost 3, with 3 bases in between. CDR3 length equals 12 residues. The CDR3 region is CATSRDGYEQYV. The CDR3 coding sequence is TGTGCCACCAGCAGAGACGGCTACGAGCAGTACGTC.

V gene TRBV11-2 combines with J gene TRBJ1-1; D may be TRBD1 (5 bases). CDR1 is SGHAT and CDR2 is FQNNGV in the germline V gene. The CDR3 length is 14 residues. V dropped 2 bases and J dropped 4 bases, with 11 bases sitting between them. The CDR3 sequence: CASSLPGQATEAFF. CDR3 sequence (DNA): TGTGCCAGCAGCTTACCGGGGCAGGCCACTGAAGCTTTCTTT.

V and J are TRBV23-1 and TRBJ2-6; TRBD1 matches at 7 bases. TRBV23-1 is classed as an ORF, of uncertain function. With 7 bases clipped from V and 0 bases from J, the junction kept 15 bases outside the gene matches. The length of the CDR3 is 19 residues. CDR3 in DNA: TGCGCCAGCACCCTAAATCGGGACAGTTTCCTCTCTGGGGCCAACGTCCTGACTTTC. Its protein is CASTLNRDSFLSGANVLTF.

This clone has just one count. The CDR3 coding sequence is TGCGCCAGCAGCTTGCAGGAATCGAACACCGGGGAGCTGTTTTTT. Its translation is CASSLQESNTGELFF. The chain carries TRBV5-1 and TRBJ2-2; D uncertain. Germline assignment: CDR1 SGHRS and CDR2 YFSETQ. Between the trimmed V and J ends, which lost 1 base and 0 bases, there was a span of 7 bases. The CDR3 is 15 residues long.

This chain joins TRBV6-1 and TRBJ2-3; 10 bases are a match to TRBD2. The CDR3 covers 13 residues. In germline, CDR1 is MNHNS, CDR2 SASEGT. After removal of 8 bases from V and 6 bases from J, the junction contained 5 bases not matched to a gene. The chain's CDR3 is CASSSGGLDTQYF. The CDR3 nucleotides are TGTGCCAGCTCTAGCGGGGGATTGGATACGCAGTATTTT.